The present T cell receptor beta chain was sequenced within a study of blood T cell repertoires in COVID-19. Overall study: Sample material is recorded as cDNA or gDNA derived from T cells, B-cell-depleted T cells, or PBMCs.

Participants came from roughly 25 US areas, aged roughly 18 to 95 years. Participants reported their clinical history, and cohort assignment relied on those reports. CDR3 length: 14 amino acids. The ends were cut back, 1 base at V and 2 bases at J, with 8 bases in the middle. The germline V gene encodes CDR1 LGHNA and CDR2 YSLEER. Assay used: immunoSEQ multiplex PCR; TCRdb lists only in-frame clones, some missing. The data contain roughly 300,000 clones, 86% of them singletons. Sequencing was done on a sample of PBMCs or T cells enriched from blood (not recorded which). This TCR was recovered from a woman aged 40 to 49 with acute COVID-19. V and J are TRBV4-3 and TRBJ1-2; no clear D. The CDR3 nucleotides read TGCGCCAGCAGCCAAGTCCCACAAAACTATGGCTACACCTTC. Translating gives CASSQVPQNYGYTF.